This passage covers 31 T cell receptor beta chains from one sample sequenced in a study of T cells in narcolepsy. Data came from immunoSEQ multiplex PCR; TCRdb stores just in-frame clones and leaves some out. The profile shows roughly 11,000 clones, 85% to 95% of them singletons. Sequencing was carried out using CD45RA- memory CD4+ T cells from PBMCs. All receptors come from a human donor with narcolepsy.

The chain carries TRBV18 and TRBJ1-4; no firm D call. The CDR3 is 13 residues long. Germline V gene data show CDR1 as KGHSH and CDR2 as LQKENI. V shed 0 bases and J shed 8 bases, with 7 bases lying between them. CDR3 nucleotide sequence: TGTGCCAGCTCACCACCGACCAGAGAAAAACTGTTTTTT. As protein: CASSPPTREKLFF.

V usage is TRBV7-2 and J usage is TRBJ2-3, with 8 nucleotides matching TRBD2. V was pared by 5 bases and J by 11 bases, with 15 bases of the junction left unmatched. Germline V gene data show CDR1 as SGHTA and CDR2 as FQGNSA. CDR3 length: 15 residues. In nucleotides, the CDR3 is TGTGCCAGCAGCCCCCTGAGCGGGAGCGCTTCTGAGCAGTATTTT. This translates into CASSPLSGSASEQYF.

J is TRBJ2-7 and V is TRBV18; 9 bases line up with TRBD2. The CDR3 totals 14 residues. With V trimmed by 6 bases and J by 3 bases, 6 bases remained unmatched. Germline-derived CDR1 and CDR2 are KGHSH and LQKENI. The CDR3 sequence: CASSPGLAVYEQYF. The CDR3, as DNA: TGTGCCAGCTCGCCGGGACTAGCCGTCTACGAGCAGTACTTC.

The CDR3 loop is CASFPTGMNTEAFF. CDR3 coding DNA: TGTGCCAGCTTTCCGACAGGAATGAACACTGAAGCTTTCTTT. The chain recombines TRBV18 with TRBJ1-1; D is perhaps TRBD1 (6 bases). V dropped 7 bases and J dropped 0 bases, with 12 bases sitting between them. The V gene's germline CDR1 is KGHSH and CDR2 LQKENI. This CDR3 is 14 amino acids long.

The rearrangement uses TRBV11-3 and TRBJ1-3, with D unresolved. This CDR3 is 13 amino acids long. Trimming pared 6 bases from V and 0 bases from J, leaving 6 bases between. Germline V gene sequence: CDR1 SGHNT, CDR2 YENEEA. The CDR3 bases are TGTGCCAGCAGTTCCACCTCTGGAAACACCATATATTTT. Encoded protein: CASSSTSGNTIYF.

The genes are TRBV10-2 and TRBJ1-4; possible D gene TRBD1, 6 bases. Germline V CDR1 and CDR2: WSHSY, SAAADI. CDR3 size: 14 residues. V lost 4 bases and J 4 bases, leaving 10 bases between the germline ends. CDR3 region: CASSVTGVNEKLFF. CDR3 coding DNA: TGCGCCAGCAGTGTGACAGGAGTTAATGAAAAACTGTTTTTT.

The chain is built from TRBV9 and TRBJ2-1; D remains ambiguous. Germline values: CDR1 SGDLS, CDR2 YYNGEE. CDR3 length: 16 residues. Trimming took off 0 bases at V and 1 base at J, with 11 bases between the two ends. The CDR3 region has the DNA TGTGCCAGCAGCGTAGGGCCACAACTATCCTACAATGAGCAGTTCTTC. Amino acid sequence: CASSVGPQLSYNEQFF.

Only one count was recorded for this clone. The chain uses TRBV7-5 and TRBJ1-5; no DNA check was done on the table's D call, TRBD1. TRBV7-5 is a pseudogene segment. This CDR3 contains 18 residues. CDR3 bases: TGTGTCAGAAGCTCGCTGGTCCGGGACAGGGGGAAAAATCAGCCCCAGCATTTT. Protein sequence: CVRSSLVRDRGKNQPQHF.

CDR3 residues: CASERGGDYGYTF. The CDR3, as DNA: TGTGCCAGCGAGAGAGGGGGCGACTATGGCTACACCTTC. This rearrangement joins TRBV2 to TRBJ1-2; TRBD1 agrees at 7 bases. CDR1 and CDR2 from the germline V gene are SNHLY and FYNNEI. The CDR3 covers 13 residues. V dropped 8 bases and J dropped 3; count of bases not matched to a gene: 6.

The chain is built from TRBV5-1 and TRBJ2-7; 8 nucleotides agree with TRBD1. Germline V CDR1 and CDR2: SGHRS, YFSETQ. Trimming took 4 bases from V and 3 from J; bases not matched to a gene: 6. The CDR3 extends over 14 amino acids. The CDR3 region is CASSPGGVSYEQYF. CDR3 DNA: TGCGCCAGCAGCCCAGGGGGCGTGAGCTACGAGCAGTACTTC.

The J gene is TRBJ2-2, the V gene TRBV7-7, with TRBD2 matching over 7 bases. Germline assignment: CDR1 SSHAT and CDR2 FNYEAQ (reference sequence). The CDR3 totals 16 residues. Trimming took 2 bases from V and 6 from J; bases not matched to a gene: 9. The CDR3 protein is CASSLKAGDSAGELFF. The CDR3 coding sequence is TGTGCCAGCAGCTTAAAGGCGGGAGATTCGGCCGGGGAGCTGTTTTTT.

V and J are TRBV30 and TRBJ1-5, with D possibly matching TRBD1 (6 bases). The V gene's germline CDR1 is GTSNPN and CDR2 SVGIG (reference sequence). This CDR3 is built from 14 residues. Trimming took 0 bases from V and 7 from J, leaving 13 bases between them. CDR3 coding DNA: TGTGCCTGGAGTGTTTTACAGGGAGAGCAGCCCCAGCATTTT. It codes for CAWSVLQGEQPQHF.

V is TRBV5-4 and J is TRBJ2-3; the D call may be TRBD1 or TRBD2 (5 bases each). CDR1 and CDR2 (germline): SGHNT, YYREEE (reference sequence). Trimming cost V 3 bases and J 2 bases, with 16 bases left between them. The CDR3 runs to 16 residues. This CDR3 is CASSSPGTTNTDTQYF. The CDR3 DNA reads as TGTGCCAGCAGCTCACCCGGGACGACCAACACAGATACGCAGTATTTT. Using reference TRBV5-4 and TRBJ2-3 for the parts outside the CDR3, the full variable domain is ETGVTQSPTHLIKTRGQQVTLRCSSQSGHNTVSWYQQALGQGPQFIFQYYREEENGRGNFPPRFSGLQFPNYSSELNVNALELDDSALYLCASSSPGTTNTDTQYFGPGTRLTVL.

In DNA form, the CDR3 reads TGCGCCAGCAGTGAGTCCCGACAGGGTCTCAGCTCCTACGAGCAGTACTTC. It translates to CASSESRQGLSSYEQYF. The chain uses TRBV10-1 and TRBJ2-7; 7 nucleotides line up with TRBD1. With V trimmed by 0 bases and J by 0 bases, 8 bases remained unmatched. There are 17 residues in the CDR3. CDR1 and CDR2 (germline): WNHNN, SYGVQD (reference sequence).

J is TRBJ2-5 and V is TRBV5-6; 9 bases fit TRBD1. This CDR3 comprises 15 residues. Germline CDR1 reads SGHDT; CDR2 reads YYEEEE. V shed 3 bases and J 5 bases; nucleotides not matched to a gene: 8. CDR3 in amino acids: CASSSGTGKVETQYF. The DNA for the CDR3 is TGTGCCAGCAGCTCCGGGACAGGGAAAGTGGAGACCCAGTACTTC.

J is TRBJ2-7 and V is TRBV21-1. TRBV21-1 is listed as a pseudogene. The CDR3 extends over 15 amino acids. CDR3 in DNA: TGTGCCAGCAGCAAAGTTCGGACCTCCTCCTACGAGCAGTACTTC. Translated: CASSKVRTSSYEQYF.

The chain carries TRBV4-2 and TRBJ1-2, with D perhaps TRBD1 (6 bases). The CDR3 is made up of 17 amino acids. Trimming removed 3 bases at V and 0 bases at J, with 17 bases between. Germline V lookup: CDR1 LGHNA, CDR2 YNFKEQ. In nucleotides, the CDR3 is TGTGCCAGCAGCCAGTCTCTGGGGGGCTTGGCTAACTATGGCTACACCTTC. Amino acid sequence: CASSQSLGGLANYGYTF.

The V and J genes are TRBV10-3 and TRBJ2-1; 7 bases match TRBD2. The CDR3 covers 15 residues. CDR1 is ENHRY, CDR2 SYGVKD, per germline. V shed 4 bases, J shed 4 bases, and the junction held 7 bases outside the gene matches. Here the CDR3 DNA reads TGTGCCATCAGTGTCCCTAGCGGCGATTACAATGAGCAGTTCTTC. Its translation is CAISVPSGDYNEQFF.

This sequence joins TRBV25-1 and TRBJ1-5, with D possibly TRBD1 on 5 matching bases. V was trimmed by 8 bases and J by 4 bases, leaving 12 bases between them. The CDR3 is 13 residues long. The germline V gene encodes CDR1 MGHDK and CDR2 SYGVNS. CDR3 nucleotide sequence: TGTGCCAGCGGATGGGGGAGAAATCAGCCCCAGCATTTT. It translates to CASGWGRNQPQHF.

Here the CDR3 DNA reads TGTGCCAGCAGGGGGCGCGGGACAGATACGCAGTATTTT. This translates into CASRGRGTDTQYF. V and J are TRBV6-1 and TRBJ2-3; D tentatively reads TRBD1 or TRBD2 (5 bases each). This CDR3 has 13 residues. Germline V gene data show CDR1 as MNHNS and CDR2 as SASEGT. The V end was cut by 6 bases, the J end by 3 bases, with 10 bases between.

The rearrangement links TRBV29-1 to TRBJ1-6, with D unclear. The length of the CDR3 is 13 residues. CDR1 is SQVTM, CDR2 ANQGSEA, per germline. V was clipped by 6 bases and J by 10 bases, with 16 bases between them. The chain's CDR3 is CSVQDNGFSPLHF. In nucleotides, the CDR3 is TGCAGCGTCCAGGATAACGGTTTCTCACCCCTCCACTTT. The full variable domain, in which reference TRBV29-1 and TRBJ1-6 provide the parts outside the CDR3, is SAVISQKPSRDICQRGTSLTIQCQVDSQVTMMFWYRQQPGQSLTLIATANQGSEATYESGFVIDKFPISRPNLTFSTLTVSNMSPEDSSIYLCSVQDNGFSPLHFGNGTRLTVT.

CDR3 region: CASSPGLAGGFWETQYF. CDR3 bases: TGTGCCAGCAGCCCTGGACTAGCGGGAGGTTTTTGGGAGACCCAGTACTTC. V is TRBV11-2 and J is TRBJ2-5, with 14 bases that match TRBD2. The germline gives CDR1 SGHAT, CDR2 FQNNGV. This CDR3 is 17 amino acids long. V gave up 5 bases and J gave up 5 bases; unmatched junction bases: 10.

The V gene is TRBV5-6, the J gene TRBJ2-6; D possibly corresponds to TRBD2 (5 bases). V lost 7 bases and J 3 bases, leaving 26 bases between the germline ends. The germline gives CDR1 SGHDT, CDR2 YYEEEE. The length of the CDR3 is 19 residues. As DNA, the CDR3 is TGTGCCAGCCTACCCCTCTCGGGGTTAGGAAGTGGTGGGGCCAACGTCCTGACTTTC. Translated: CASLPLSGLGSGGANVLTF.

The chain carries TRBV7-2 and TRBJ2-5, with unresolved D. The V end lost 3 bases, the J end lost 4 bases, and 12 bases lay between the germline ends. CDR1 and CDR2 from the germline V gene are SGHTA and FQGNSA. The CDR3 runs to 14 residues. For the CDR3, the DNA is TGTGCCAGCAGCTTGGGGTCCCGGCGAGAGACCCAGTACTTC. Its protein is CASSLGSRRETQYF.

CDR3 sequence (DNA): TGTGCCTGGGCCCGGGACGGAGCTACCTACGAGCAGTACTTC. This translates into CAWARDGATYEQYF. The chain employs TRBV30 and TRBJ2-7; the D call may be TRBD1 or TRBD2 (5 bases each). The CDR3 has 14 residues. The V gene lost 5 bases and the J gene lost 2 bases, with 16 bases spanning the gap. The V gene's germline CDR1 is GTSNPN and CDR2 SVGIG (reference sequence).

V usage is TRBV7-9 and J usage is TRBJ2-1, with 12 bases lining up with TRBD2. This CDR3 has 15 residues. J lost 13 bases, V lost 5 bases, and 12 bases had no gene match. Germline V gene data show CDR1 as SEHNR and CDR2 as FQNEAQ (reference sequence). The CDR3 sequence is CASSPRLAGEKNQFF. CDR3 sequence (DNA): TGTGCCAGCAGCCCCCGACTAGCGGGAGAAAAGAACCAGTTCTTC.

This chain connects TRBV5-1 to TRBJ2-7, with D maybe TRBD1 (5 bases). The CDR3 spans 13 residues. Per the germline V gene, CDR1 is SGHRS and CDR2 is YFSETQ. V lost 2 bases and J lost 9, with 15 bases in between. The CDR3 loop is CASSFNQGGRQYF. CDR3 nucleotides: TGCGCCAGCAGCTTTAATCAGGGCGGACGGCAGTACTTC.

The chain carries TRBV13 and TRBJ2-7; no reliable D call. The V end lost 1 base, the J end lost 0 bases, and 13 bases lay between the germline ends. This CDR3 is 16 amino acids long. From germline, CDR1 is PRHDT and CDR2 FYEKMQ (reference sequence). The CDR3 reads CASSLVRQATSYEQYF. In DNA form, the CDR3 reads TGTGCCAGCAGCTTAGTTCGGCAGGCTACCTCCTACGAGCAGTACTTC.

V gene TRBV19 combines with J gene TRBJ2-3, with TRBD2 matching over 11 bases. Losses at the gene ends were 3 bases for V and 6 bases for J; bases not matched to a gene: 11. The germline V gene has CDR1 LNHDA and CDR2 SQIVND (reference sequence). This CDR3 has 17 residues. CDR3 sequence: CASSIEGTSGPTDTQYF. The DNA for the CDR3 is TGTGCCAGTAGTATTGAAGGGACTAGCGGCCCCACGGATACGCAGTATTTT. The variable domain in full, with the rest retrieved from reference TRBV19 and TRBJ2-3, is DGGITQSPKYLFRKEGQNVTLSCEQNLNHDAMYWYRQDPGQGLRLIYYSQIVNDFQKGDIAEGYSVSREKKESFPLTVTSAQKNPTAFYLCASSIEGTSGPTDTQYFGPGTRLTVL.

This clone was seen just once. V gene TRBV18 combines with J gene TRBJ2-5; no firm D call. Per the germline V gene, CDR1 is KGHSH and CDR2 is LQKENI. CDR3 size: 17 residues. The V gene lost 0 bases and the J gene lost 1 base, with 15 bases spanning the gap. The CDR3 here is CASSPPGEEFGQETQYF. CDR3 DNA: TGTGCCAGCTCACCACCGGGTGAGGAATTTGGCCAAGAGACCCAGTACTTC.

The CDR3 bases are TGTGCCAGCAGTGCAACAGGGAGTAGCTATGGCTACACCTTC. It encodes CASSATGSSYGYTF. The gene calls are TRBV4-2 and TRBJ1-2, with D maybe TRBD1 (6 bases). Germline V gene lookup returns CDR1 LGHNA and CDR2 YNFKEQ. There are 14 residues in the CDR3. V was shortened by 6 bases and J by 4 bases, with 15 bases between the two germline ends.